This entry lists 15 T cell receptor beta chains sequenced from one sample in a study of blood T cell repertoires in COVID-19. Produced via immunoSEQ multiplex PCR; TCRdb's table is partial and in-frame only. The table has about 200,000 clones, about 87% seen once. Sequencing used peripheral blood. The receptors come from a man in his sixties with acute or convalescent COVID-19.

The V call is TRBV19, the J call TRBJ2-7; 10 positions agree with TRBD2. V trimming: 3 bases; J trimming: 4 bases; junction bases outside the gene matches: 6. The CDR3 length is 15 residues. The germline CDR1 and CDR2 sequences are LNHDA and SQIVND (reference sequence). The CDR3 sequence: CASSIQAGGRYEQYF. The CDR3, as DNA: TGTGCCAGTAGTATCCAAGCGGGGGGGCGGTACGAGCAGTACTTC.

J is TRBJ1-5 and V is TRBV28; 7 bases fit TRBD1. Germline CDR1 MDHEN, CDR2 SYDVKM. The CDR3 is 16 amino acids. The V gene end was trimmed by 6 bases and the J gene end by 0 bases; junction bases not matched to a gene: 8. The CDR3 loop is CASSEGGPYSNQPQHF. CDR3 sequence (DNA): TGTGCCAGCAGCGAAGGGGGCCCTTATAGCAATCAGCCCCAGCATTTT.

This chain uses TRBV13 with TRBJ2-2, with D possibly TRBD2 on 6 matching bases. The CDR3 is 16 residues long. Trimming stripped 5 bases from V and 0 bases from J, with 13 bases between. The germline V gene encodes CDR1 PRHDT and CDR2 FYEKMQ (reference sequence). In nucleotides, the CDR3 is TGTGCCAGCAGCCCCACGGGGGTTTCGAACACCGGGGAGCTGTTTTTT. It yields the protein CASSPTGVSNTGELFF.

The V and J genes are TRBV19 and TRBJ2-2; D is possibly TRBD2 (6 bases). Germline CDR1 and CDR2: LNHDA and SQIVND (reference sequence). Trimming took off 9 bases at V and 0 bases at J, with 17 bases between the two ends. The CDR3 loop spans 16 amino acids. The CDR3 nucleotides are TGTGCCAGCGCCCTGTTGGGGGGACCGAACACCGGGGAGCTGTTTTTT. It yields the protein CASALLGGPNTGELFF.

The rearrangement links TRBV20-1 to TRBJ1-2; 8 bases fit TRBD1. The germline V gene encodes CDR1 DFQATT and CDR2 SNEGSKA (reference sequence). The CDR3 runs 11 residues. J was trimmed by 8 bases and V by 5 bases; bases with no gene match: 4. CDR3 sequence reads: CSAPGQGGYTF. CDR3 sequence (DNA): TGCAGTGCTCCCGGACAGGGCGGCTACACCTTC.

The CDR3 nucleotides are TGTGCCATCAGTGGAGCTCGGGGGGCGGGTGAAAAACTGTTTTTT. Amino acid sequence: CAISGARGAGEKLFF. The rearrangement links TRBV10-3 to TRBJ1-4; TRBD1 is a possible D gene (6 bases). Trimming shortened V by 4 bases and J by 7 bases, and 16 bases separated the two germline ends. The CDR3 sequence is 15 residues long. CDR1 is ENHRY, CDR2 SYGVKD, per germline.

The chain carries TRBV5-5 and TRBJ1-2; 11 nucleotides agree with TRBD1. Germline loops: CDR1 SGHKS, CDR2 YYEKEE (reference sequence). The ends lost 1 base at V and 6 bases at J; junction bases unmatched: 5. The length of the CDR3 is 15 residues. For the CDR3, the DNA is TGTGCCAGCAGCTTGCTGGACAGGGGGCAAAATGGCTACACCTTC. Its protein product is CASSLLDRGQNGYTF.

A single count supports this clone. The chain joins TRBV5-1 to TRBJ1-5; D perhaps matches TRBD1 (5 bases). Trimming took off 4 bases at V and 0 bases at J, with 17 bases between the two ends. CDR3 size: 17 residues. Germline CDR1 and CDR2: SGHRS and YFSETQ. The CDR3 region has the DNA TGCGCCAGCAGCCCCGCCGCCGGGGGATTTAGCAATCAGCCCCAGCATTTT. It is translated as CASSPAAGGFSNQPQHF.

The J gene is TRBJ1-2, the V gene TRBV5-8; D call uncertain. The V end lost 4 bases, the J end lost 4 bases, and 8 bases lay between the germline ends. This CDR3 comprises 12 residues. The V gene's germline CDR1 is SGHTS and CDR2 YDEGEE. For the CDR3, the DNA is TGTGCCAGCAGCCGGGTGAGCTATGGCTACACCTTC. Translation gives CASSRVSYGYTF.

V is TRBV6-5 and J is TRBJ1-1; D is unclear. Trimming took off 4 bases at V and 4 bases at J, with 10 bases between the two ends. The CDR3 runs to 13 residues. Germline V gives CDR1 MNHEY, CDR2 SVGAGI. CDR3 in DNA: TGTGCCAGCAGTTGGCTCCGGGGCACTGAAGCTTTCTTT. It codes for CASSWLRGTEAFF.

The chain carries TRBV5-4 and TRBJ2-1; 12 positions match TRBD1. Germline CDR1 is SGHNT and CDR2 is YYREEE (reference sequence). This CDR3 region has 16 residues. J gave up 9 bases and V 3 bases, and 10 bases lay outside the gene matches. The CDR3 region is CASSWGTGGENGEQFF. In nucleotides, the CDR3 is TGTGCCAGCAGCTGGGGGACAGGGGGCGAAAACGGTGAGCAGTTCTTC.

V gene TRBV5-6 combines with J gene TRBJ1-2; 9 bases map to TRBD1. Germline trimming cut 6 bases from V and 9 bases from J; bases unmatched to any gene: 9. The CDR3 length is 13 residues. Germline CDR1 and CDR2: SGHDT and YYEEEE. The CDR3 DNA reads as TGTGCCAGCACCAAATCCGGGACAGGGAGCTACACCTTC. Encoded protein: CASTKSGTGSYTF.

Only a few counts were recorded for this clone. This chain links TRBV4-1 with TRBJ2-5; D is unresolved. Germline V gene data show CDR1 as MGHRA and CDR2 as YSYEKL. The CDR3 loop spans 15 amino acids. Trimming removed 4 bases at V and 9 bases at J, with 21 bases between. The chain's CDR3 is CASSPLPSESEPQYF. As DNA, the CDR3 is TGCGCCAGCAGCCCCCTTCCAAGTGAGTCCGAGCCCCAGTACTTC.

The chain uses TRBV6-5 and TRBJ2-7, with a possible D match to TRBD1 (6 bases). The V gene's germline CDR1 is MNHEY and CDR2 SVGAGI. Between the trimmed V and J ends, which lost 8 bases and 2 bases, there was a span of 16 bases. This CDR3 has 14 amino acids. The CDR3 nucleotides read TGTGCCAGCCTCAAATCACAGGGAACCTACGAGCAGTACTTC. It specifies CASLKSQGTYEQYF.

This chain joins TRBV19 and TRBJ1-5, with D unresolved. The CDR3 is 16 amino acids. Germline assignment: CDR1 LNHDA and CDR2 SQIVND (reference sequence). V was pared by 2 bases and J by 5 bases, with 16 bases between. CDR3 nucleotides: TGTGCCAGTAGTATACCCCCCCCCAGGCTTCATCAGCCCCAGCATTTT. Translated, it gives CASSIPPPRLHQPQHF.